This is a list of T cell receptor beta chains from one sample in a study of blood T cell repertoires in COVID-19. Sequencing used immunoSEQ multiplex PCR; TCRdb keeps in-frame clones, though not all of them. Here the sample spans 30,000 or so clones, almost 85% being singletons. The material sequenced was peripheral blood. All receptors come from a man older than 75 with active or convalescent COVID-19. Each CDR3 is given with its conserved first and last residue. The D gene is left open where the match is weak. Clone size is given for some rows only: seen once, a few or many times, or a class if the clone is expanded.

j_gene	abundance	d_gene	v_gene	CDR3nt	CDR3aa
TRBJ2-3	NA	NA	TRBV2	TGTGCCAGCAGTGTTCAAGGGTCATCGCGGGCAGATACGCAGTATTTT	CASSVQGSSRADTQYF
TRBJ2-3	NA	NA	TRBV14	TGTGCCAGCCGGGGGAAAACAGATACGCAGTATTTT	CASRGKTDTQYF
TRBJ1-2	NA	NA	TRBV5-1	TGCGCCAGCAGAAGGACGGGGAACGGCTATGGCTACACCTTC	CASRRTGNGYGYTF
TRBJ2-7	NA	NA	TRBV18	TGTGCCAGCTCACCGGTAAGGGCGGGACCGCTCTCCTACGAGCAGTACTTC	CASSPVRAGPLSYEQYF
TRBJ1-6	NA	NA	TRBV6-2/TRBV6-3	TGTGCCAGCAGTTTACAGGGATCGAGCTCACCCCTCCACTTT	CASSLQGSSSPLHF
TRBJ1-1	few	NA	TRBV28	TGTGCCAGCAGTGCCCCGGTGAACACTGAAGCTTTCTTT	CASSAPVNTEAFF
TRBJ1-2	NA	NA	TRBV6-6	TGTGCCAGCAGTTATACGGCAGGGGATGGCTACACCTTC	CASSYTAGDGYTF
TRBJ2-1	NA	TRBD2	TRBV7-3	TGTGCCAGCAGCTTAGAGGGAGGGGAGTACAATGAGCAGTTCTTC	CASSLEGGEYNEQFF
TRBJ2-1	NA	TRBD1	TRBV27	TGTGCCAGCAGTTTCGCGCAGGGGGCGAATGAGCAGTTCTTC	CASSFAQGANEQFF
TRBJ2-7	NA	NA	TRBV7-6	TGTGCCAGCAGCCCGGGTCGGGACACTTCCTACGAGCAGTACTTC	CASSPGRDTSYEQYF
TRBJ2-7	NA	NA	TRBV29-1	TGCAGCGTTCTTACTAGCCACAGCTCCTACGAGCAGTACTTC	CSVLTSHSSYEQYF
TRBJ2-2	NA	TRBD1	TRBV5-6	TGTGCCAGCAGCTCTCTGGGACAGGGGTGGACCGGGGAGCTGTTTTTT	CASSSLGQGWTGELFF
TRBJ1-4	NA	TRBD1	TRBV15	TGTGCCACCAGCAAAGGACAGGGTTGGAATGAAAAACTGTTTTTT	CATSKGQGWNEKLFF
TRBJ2-2	NA	NA	TRBV7-2	TGTGCCAGCAGCTTCAGGGGCCCCGGGGAGCTGTTTTTT	CASSFRGPGELFF
TRBJ2-7	few	TRBD2	TRBV6-5	TGTGCCAGCAGTTACGCCGCGGGAGGAAGGGAGCAGTACTTC	CASSYAAGGREQYF
TRBJ2-1	NA	TRBD1	TRBV5-1	TGCGCCAGCAGCAGACAGGGTCCTATGGATGAGCAGTTCTTC	CASSRQGPMDEQFF
TRBJ2-2	NA	NA	TRBV27	TGTGCCAGCACTCTCCTCTCTCGGGTTTCAGCCGGGGAGCTGTTTTTT	CASTLLSRVSAGELFF
TRBJ2-7	NA	TRBD1	TRBV5-1	TGCGCCAGCAGCTTGGGGGACAGGGGCCACGAGCAGTACTTC	CASSLGDRGHEQYF
TRBJ1-1	few	NA	TRBV5-4	TGTGCCAGCAGCTTCAACAGAAACACTGAAGCTTTCTTT	CASSFNRNTEAFF